This TCR beta chain comes out of a study of T cells in Graves' hyperthyroidism and ophthalmopathy. RNA transcripts gave rise to amplified TCR beta CDR3 regions. The HTBI primer set drove a first-round RT-PCR of the TCR CDR3. One entry per CDR3 protein results from TCRdb running MiXCR on the multiplex PCR reads. The sample holds around 380,000 distinct CDR3 sequences, approximately 15% seen once. With V trimmed by 0 bases and J by 6 bases, 6 bases remained unmatched. This CDR3 is built from 16 residues. Germline CDR1 reads LGHNT; CDR2 reads FRNRAP. This clonotype was detected a few times. Sequencing was performed on blood. The chain employs TRBV12-5 and TRBJ1-5; 9 positions agree with TRBD1. This TCR was recovered from a man aged 25-45 years with Graves' hyperthyroidism that later progressed to Graves' ophthalmopathy. CDR3 loop: CASGLVNRDRVQPQHF. CDR3 nucleotide sequence: TGTGCTAGTGGTTTGGTCAACCGGGACAGGGTTCAGCCCCAGCATTTT.